These T cell receptor beta chains were read from a single sample in a study of cytomegalovirus exposure and HLA in healthy donors. Sequencing used immunoSEQ multiplex PCR; TCRdb keeps in-frame clones, though not all of them. The sample lists 150,000 to 200,000 clones; around 85% were seen once. Input material: PBMCs. The origin of the receptors is a man in his late teens or twenties in good health and CMV-seropositive. Each CDR3 is given with its conserved first and last residue. The D gene is left open where the match is weak. For some rows the clone size is stated as once, few or many, or as a class when expanded; others skip it.

size	D	V	J	length	CDR3	DNA
few	.	TRBV13	TRBJ1-1	14	CASSSPWGDTEAFF	TGTGCCAGCAGCTCCCCATGGGGGGACACTGAAGCTTTCTTT
.	TRBD2	TRBV5-1	TRBJ2-5	14	CASSLFSGEETQYF	TGCGCCAGCAGCTTGTTTAGCGGGGAAGAGACCCAGTACTTC
.	.	TRBV5-1	TRBJ2-5	17	CASRKMSIAGVEETQYF	TGCGCCAGCAGAAAAATGTCCATTGCAGGGGTTGAGGAGACCCAGTACTTC
.	TRBD2	TRBV29-1	TRBJ2-1	15	CSAAGGAHNYNEQFF	TGCAGCGCCGCCGGGGGGGCGCACAACTACAATGAGCAGTTCTTC
once	TRBD1	TRBV15	TRBJ2-2	16	CATSRRQGIRAGELFF	TGTGCCACCAGCAGAAGACAGGGGATTCGCGCCGGGGAGCTGTTTTTT
.	TRBD2	TRBV4-1	TRBJ2-2	17	CASSQEVAGVGTGELFF	TGCGCCAGCAGCCAAGAGGTTGCGGGGGTGGGCACCGGGGAGCTGTTTTTT
.	.	TRBV30	TRBJ1-1	11	CAWGGGAGAFF	TGTGCCTGGGGAGGGGGGGCTGGAGCTTTCTTT
.	TRBD1	TRBV18	TRBJ1-2	14	CASSWTGQDYGYTF	TGTGCCAGCTCTTGGACAGGGCAGGACTATGGCTACACCTTC
.	.	TRBV19	TRBJ1-5	15	CASSIRRQVGQPQHF	TGTGCCAGTAGTATAAGAAGGCAGGTTGGTCAGCCCCAGCATTTT
.	TRBD2	TRBV15	TRBJ2-5	16	CATSRDPSGGGETQYF	TGTGCCACCAGCAGAGATCCTAGCGGTGGAGGGGAGACCCAGTACTTC
.	TRBD2	TRBV7-7	TRBJ2-5	14	CASSPGGSGETQYF	TGTGCCAGCAGCCCGGGAGGGTCAGGGGAGACCCAGTACTTC
.	TRBD2	TRBV4-3	TRBJ2-1	18	CASSQALAGTSLYNEQFF	TGCGCCAGCAGCCAAGCACTAGCGGGGACCTCCCTTTACAATGAGCAGTTCTTC
once	TRBD2	TRBV7-2	TRBJ2-5	17	CASGLGTSGGTQETQYF	TGTGCCAGCGGCTTGGGGACTAGCGGGGGGACACAAGAGACCCAGTACTTC
.	.	TRBV19	TRBJ1-2	10	CASRAYGYTF	TGTGCCAGTAGGGCCTATGGCTACACCTTC
.	.	TRBV5-4	TRBJ2-7	14	CASSLQGSSYEQYF	TGTGCCAGCAGCTTGCAGGGTAGCTCCTACGAGCAGTACTTC
.	.	TRBV5-6	TRBJ2-7	12	CASSLRELEQYF	TGTGCCAGCAGCCTGCGTGAGCTGGAGCAGTACTTC
.	TRBD1	TRBV5-6	TRBJ2-2	14	CASSHGQGIGGLFF	TGTGCCAGCAGCCATGGACAGGGGATCGGAGGGCTGTTTTTT
.	TRBD1	TRBV10-3	TRBJ2-2	13	CAMGTGGPGELFF	TGTGCCATGGGGACAGGGGGCCCTGGGGAGCTGTTTTTT
.	.	TRBV6-5	TRBJ1-2	13	CASKDAGEPGYTF	TGTGCCAGCAAAGACGCTGGAGAACCTGGCTACACCTTC
.	TRBD1	TRBV6-1	TRBJ1-1	17	CASSVRTLLPGQGEAFF	TGTGCCAGCAGTGTTCGAACCCTCCTACCGGGACAGGGGGAGGCTTTCTTT
.	.	TRBV30	TRBJ1-2	12	CASETGSYGYTF	TGTGCTTCGGAGACAGGCAGCTATGGCTACACCTTC
once	.	TRBV4-1	TRBJ2-3	16	CASSQEPRGASDTQYF	TGCGCCAGCAGCCAAGAGCCCCGGGGGGCCTCCGATACGCAGTATTTT
.	.	TRBV6-5	TRBJ1-3	16	CASSLGRTSSGNTIYF	TGTGCCAGCAGTTTGGGGAGGACTTCCTCTGGAAACACCATATATTTT
.	.	TRBV5-1	TRBJ1-4	13	CASSLMYEGELFF	TGCGCCAGCAGCTTAATGTACGAGGGTGAACTGTTTTTT
.	.	TRBV13	TRBJ1-1	13	CASRSGGAPEPFF	TGTGCCAGCAGGTCCGGCGGGGCACCTGAACCTTTCTTT
.	TRBD1	TRBV16	TRBJ1-1	15	CASSREAGQGSEAFF	TGTGCCAGCAGCCGTGAAGCGGGACAGGGCTCTGAAGCTTTCTTT
.	TRBD1	TRBV27	TRBJ1-1	15	CASRTRQGARTEAFF	TGTGCCAGCAGGACACGACAGGGGGCGAGGACTGAAGCTTTCTTT
.	TRBD1	TRBV27	TRBJ1-5	16	CASRGIRGHSNQPQHF	TGTGCCAGCAGGGGTATAAGGGGGCATAGCAATCAGCCCCAGCATTTT
.	TRBD2	TRBV7-3	TRBJ2-5	15	CASSPEPQGGETQYF	TGTGCCAGCAGCCCGGAACCTCAGGGAGGGGAGACCCAGTACTTC
.	.	TRBV10-3	TRBJ2-2	16	CAISESWGQSTGELFF	TGTGCCATCAGTGAGTCCTGGGGGCAGTCCACCGGGGAGCTGTTTTTT
.	TRBD1	TRBV4-3	TRBJ1-5	20	CASSQGHPGQGARDGQPQHF	TGCGCCAGCAGCCAAGGTCATCCGGGACAGGGGGCTAGAGACGGTCAGCCCCAGCATTTT
.	.	TRBV27	TRBJ2-7	14	CASSLTTGWYEQYF	TGTGCCAGCAGCCTTACTACAGGGTGGTACGAGCAGTACTTC
.	.	TRBV14	TRBJ2-1	14	CASSTVRGYNEQFF	TGTGCCAGCAGCACCGTCCGGGGCTACAATGAGCAGTTCTTC
once	.	TRBV19	TRBJ2-7	15	CASSSGDGLSYEQYF	TGTGCCAGTAGTTCGGGGGACGGACTCTCCTACGAGCAGTACTTC
.	TRBD1	TRBV5-1	TRBJ2-1	15	CASSSTGSQVDEQFF	TGCGCCAGCAGCTCGACAGGGTCCCAGGTCGATGAGCAGTTCTTC
.	TRBD1	TRBV27	TRBJ2-7	15	CASSTSGTGFYEQYF	TGTGCCAGCAGTACCTCCGGGACAGGGTTCTACGAGCAGTACTTC
.	TRBD2	TRBV27	TRBJ2-3	15	CASRPLAGEADTQYF	TGTGCCAGCAGACCTCTAGCGGGGGAGGCAGATACGCAGTATTTT
.	.	TRBV4-1	TRBJ2-2	13	CASSQQGTGELFF	TGCGCCAGCAGCCAACAGGGGACCGGGGAGCTGTTTTTT
.	.	TRBV6-5	TRBJ2-5	11	CASNGGETQYF	TGTGCCAGCAATGGGGGGGAGACCCAGTACTTC
few	.	TRBV6-5	TRBJ2-7	12	CASSRGYYEQYF	TGTGCCAGCAGTCGGGGTTACTACGAGCAGTACTTC
once	TRBD2	TRBV4-2	TRBJ2-5	17	CASSQGIAGGPAETQYF	TGTGCCAGCAGCCAAGGAATAGCGGGGGGGCCGGCGGAGACCCAGTACTTC
.	TRBD1	TRBV6-5	TRBJ2-7	16	CASSYSGQGAGNEQYF	TGTGCCAGCAGTTACTCAGGACAGGGGGCGGGAAACGAGCAGTACTTC
few	.	TRBV6-4	TRBJ1-1	14	CASRGTYRNTEAFF	TGTGCCAGCAGGGGGACATACCGGAACACTGAAGCTTTCTTT
.	.	TRBV27	TRBJ2-7	14	CASSSGPWTYEQYF	TGTGCCAGCAGTAGCGGCCCCTGGACCTACGAGCAGTACTTC
.	.	TRBV6-1	TRBJ2-1	14	CASTPLGLATAQFF	TGTGCCAGCACCCCCCTGGGGCTTGCCACGGCCCAGTTCTTC
.	.	TRBV10-1	TRBJ1-5	15	CASREGGGGNQPQHF	TGCGCCAGCCGAGAAGGGGGTGGAGGCAATCAGCCCCAGCATTTT
.	.	TRBV2	TRBJ2-7	12	CASQRGAYEQYF	TGTGCCAGCCAACGGGGAGCCTACGAGCAGTACTTC
.	.	TRBV27	TRBJ2-2	16	CASSSVLAVNTGELFF	TGTGCCAGCAGTTCAGTCCTCGCCGTAAACACCGGGGAGCTGTTTTTT
.	.	TRBV29-1	TRBJ1-3	16	CSVEVYRRSSGNTIYF	TGCAGCGTTGAAGTGTACAGGCGATCTTCTGGAAACACCATATATTTT
.	TRBD2	TRBV19	TRBJ2-2	15	CASSTAGVNTGELFF	TGTGCCAGTAGTACGGCGGGGGTAAACACCGGGGAGCTGTTTTTT
.	TRBD2	TRBV7-2	TRBJ2-1	17	CASSSNPSGGSYNEQFF	TGTGCCAGCAGCTCGAACCCTAGCGGGGGCTCCTACAATGAGCAGTTCTTC
.	.	TRBV9	TRBJ2-4	14	CASSVRGGTDIQYF	TGTGCCAGCAGCGTACGTGGGGGGACAGACATTCAGTACTTC
.	TRBD1	TRBV11-2	TRBJ2-4	15	CASSPPGTGQNIQYF	TGTGCCAGCAGCCCCCCCGGGACAGGGCAAAACATTCAGTACTTC
.	TRBD1	TRBV5-1	TRBJ1-4	15	CASSLGDRDGEKLFF	TGCGCCAGCAGCTTGGGGGACAGGGACGGTGAAAAACTGTTTTTT
.	.	TRBV18	TRBJ2-7	12	CASSPDSDEQYF	TGTGCCAGCTCACCGGACAGCGACGAGCAGTACTTC
few	.	TRBV21-1	TRBJ2-2	15	CASTTGQLNTGELFF	TGTGCCAGCACCACGGGACAGCTGAACACCGGGGAGCTGTTTTTT
.	TRBD2	TRBV9	TRBJ2-2	16	CASSAAAGGSTGELFF	TGTGCCAGCAGCGCCGCAGCGGGGGGTTCTACCGGGGAGCTGTTTTTT